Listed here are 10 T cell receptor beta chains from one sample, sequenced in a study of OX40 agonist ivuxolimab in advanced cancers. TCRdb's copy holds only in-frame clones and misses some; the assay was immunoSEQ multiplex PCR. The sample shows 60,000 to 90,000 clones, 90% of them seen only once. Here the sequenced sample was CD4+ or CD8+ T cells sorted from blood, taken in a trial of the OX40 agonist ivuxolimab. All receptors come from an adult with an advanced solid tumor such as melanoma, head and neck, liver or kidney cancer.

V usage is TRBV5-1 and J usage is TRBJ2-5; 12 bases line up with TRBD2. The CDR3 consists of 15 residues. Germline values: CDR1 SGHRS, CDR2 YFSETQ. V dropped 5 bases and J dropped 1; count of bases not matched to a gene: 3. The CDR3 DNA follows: TGCGCCAGCAGAACGACTAGCGGGGGCCAAGAGACCCAGTACTTC. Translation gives CASRTTSGGQETQYF.

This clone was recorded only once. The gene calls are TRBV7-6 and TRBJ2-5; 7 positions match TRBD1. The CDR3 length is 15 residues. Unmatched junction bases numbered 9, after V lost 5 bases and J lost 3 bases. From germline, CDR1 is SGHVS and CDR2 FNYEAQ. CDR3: CASSISPGGEETQYF. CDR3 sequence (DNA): TGTGCCAGCAGCATATCTCCAGGGGGAGAAGAGACCCAGTACTTC.

For the CDR3, the DNA is TGTGCCAGCACGGGGTCCGGGGCCAACGTCCTGACTTTC. This gives the protein CASTGSGANVLTF. The chain uses TRBV6-6 and TRBJ2-6; perhaps TRBD2 as D (5 bases). Trimming took 7 bases from V and 4 from J, leaving 8 bases between them. The germline CDR1 and CDR2 sequences are MNHNY and SVGAGI (reference sequence). This CDR3 contains 13 residues.

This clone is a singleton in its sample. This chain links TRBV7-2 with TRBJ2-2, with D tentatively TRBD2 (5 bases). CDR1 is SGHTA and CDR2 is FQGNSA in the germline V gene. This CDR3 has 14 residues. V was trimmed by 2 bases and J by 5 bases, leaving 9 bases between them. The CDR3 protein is CASSLYRLTGELFF. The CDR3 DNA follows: TGTGCCAGCAGCTTATACCGACTAACCGGGGAGCTGTTTTTT.

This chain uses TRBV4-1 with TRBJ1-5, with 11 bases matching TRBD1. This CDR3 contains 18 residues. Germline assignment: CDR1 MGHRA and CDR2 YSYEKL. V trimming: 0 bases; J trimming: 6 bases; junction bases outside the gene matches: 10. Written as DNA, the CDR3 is TGCGCCAGCAGCCAAGATCACACCGGGACAGGGGGTACTCAGCCCCAGCATTTT. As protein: CASSQDHTGTGGTQPQHF.

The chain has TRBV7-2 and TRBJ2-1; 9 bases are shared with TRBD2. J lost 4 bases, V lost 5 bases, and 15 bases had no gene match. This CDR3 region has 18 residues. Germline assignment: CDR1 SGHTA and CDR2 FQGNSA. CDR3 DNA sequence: TGTGCCAGCAGCAACATCTCTGGGCGGGGGGGCATTTACAATGAGCAGTTCTTC. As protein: CASSNISGRGGIYNEQFF. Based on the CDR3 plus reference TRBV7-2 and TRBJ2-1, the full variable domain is GAGVSQSPSNKVTEKGKDVELRCDPISGHTALYWYRQSLGQGLEFLIYFQGNSAPDKSGLPSDRFSAERTGGSVSTLTIQRTQQEDSAVYLCASSNISGRGGIYNEQFFGPGTRLTVL.

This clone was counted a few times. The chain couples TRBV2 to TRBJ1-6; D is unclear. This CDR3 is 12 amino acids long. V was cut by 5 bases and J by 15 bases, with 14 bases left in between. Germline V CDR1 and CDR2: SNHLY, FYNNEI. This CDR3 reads CASSLDTGVLHF. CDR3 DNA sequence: TGTGCCAGCAGTCTAGACACCGGCGTCCTCCACTTT.

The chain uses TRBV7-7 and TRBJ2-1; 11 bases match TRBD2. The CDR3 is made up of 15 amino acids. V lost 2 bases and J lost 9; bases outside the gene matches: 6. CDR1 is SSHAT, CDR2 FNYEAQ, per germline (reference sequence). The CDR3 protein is CASSLSLAGGGEQFF. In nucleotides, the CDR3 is TGTGCCAGCAGCTTATCCTTAGCGGGAGGGGGTGAGCAGTTCTTC. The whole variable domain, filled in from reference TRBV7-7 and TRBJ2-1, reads GAGVSQSPRYKVTKRGQDVTLRCDPISSHATLYWYQQALGQGPEFLTYFNYEAQPDKSGLPSDRFSAERPEGSISTLTIQRTEQRDSAMYRCASSLSLAGGGEQFFGPGTRLTVL.

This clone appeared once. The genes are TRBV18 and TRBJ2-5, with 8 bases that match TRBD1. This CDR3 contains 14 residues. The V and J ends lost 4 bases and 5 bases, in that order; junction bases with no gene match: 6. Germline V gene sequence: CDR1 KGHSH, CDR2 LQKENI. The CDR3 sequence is CASSRTRGPETQYF. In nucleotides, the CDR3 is TGTGCCAGCTCACGAACCAGGGGGCCGGAGACCCAGTACTTC.

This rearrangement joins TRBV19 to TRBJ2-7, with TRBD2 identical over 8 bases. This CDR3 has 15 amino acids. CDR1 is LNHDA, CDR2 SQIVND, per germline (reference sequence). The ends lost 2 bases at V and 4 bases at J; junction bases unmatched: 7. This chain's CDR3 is CASSITGSGSYEQYF. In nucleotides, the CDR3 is TGTGCCAGTAGTATAACTGGCAGCGGGAGTTACGAGCAGTACTTC.